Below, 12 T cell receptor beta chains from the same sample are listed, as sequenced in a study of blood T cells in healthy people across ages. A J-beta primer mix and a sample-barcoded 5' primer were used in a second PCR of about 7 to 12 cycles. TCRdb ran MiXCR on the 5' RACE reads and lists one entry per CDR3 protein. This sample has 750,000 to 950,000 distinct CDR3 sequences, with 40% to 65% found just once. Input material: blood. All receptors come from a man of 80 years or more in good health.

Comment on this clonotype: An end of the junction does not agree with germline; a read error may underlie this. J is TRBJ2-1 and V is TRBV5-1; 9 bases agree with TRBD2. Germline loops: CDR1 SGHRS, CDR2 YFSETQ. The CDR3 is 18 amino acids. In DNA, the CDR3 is TGCGCCAGCAGCTTCCGGCCGGCCGGGACTAGCTCCTACAATGGGCAGTTCTTC. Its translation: CASSFRPAGTSSYNGQFF.

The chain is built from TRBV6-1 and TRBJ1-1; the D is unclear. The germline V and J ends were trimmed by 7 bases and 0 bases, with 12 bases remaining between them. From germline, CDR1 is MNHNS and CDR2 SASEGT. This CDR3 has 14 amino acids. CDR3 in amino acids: CASIRAGVNTEAFF. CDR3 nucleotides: TGTGCCAGCATCCGGGCAGGTGTGAACACTGAAGCTTTCTTT.

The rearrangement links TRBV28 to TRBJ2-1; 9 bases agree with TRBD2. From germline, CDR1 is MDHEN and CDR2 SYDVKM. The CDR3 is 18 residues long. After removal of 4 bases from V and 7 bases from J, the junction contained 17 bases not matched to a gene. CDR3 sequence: CASSSPIAGAGRGNEQFF. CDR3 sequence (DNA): TGTGCCAGCAGTTCCCCGATAGCGGGAGCTGGCCGTGGAAATGAGCAGTTCTTC.

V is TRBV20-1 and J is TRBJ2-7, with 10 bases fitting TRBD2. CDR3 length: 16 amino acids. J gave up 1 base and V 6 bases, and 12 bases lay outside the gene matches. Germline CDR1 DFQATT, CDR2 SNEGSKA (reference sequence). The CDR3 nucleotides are TGCAGTGCCCGCTCCCAGCGGGGGGGCGCTTCCTACGAGCAGTACTTC. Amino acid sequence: CSARSQRGGASYEQYF.

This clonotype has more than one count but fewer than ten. Here the CDR3 DNA reads TGTGCCAGCAGTTTAGCGGGACTAGCCGCCCCCTACGAGCAGTACTTC. Translation gives CASSLAGLAAPYEQYF. The chain combines TRBV27 with TRBJ2-7, with 9 bases that match TRBD2. Trimming removed 2 bases from V and 2 bases from J; junction bases left unmatched: 7. The germline CDR1 and CDR2 sequences are MNHEY and SMNVEV (reference sequence). There are 16 residues in the CDR3.

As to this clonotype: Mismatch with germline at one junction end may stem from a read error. The CDR3: CSAEPGDTQYF. DNA of the CDR3: TGCAGCGCTGAACCTGGAGATACGCAGTATTTT. This chain joins TRBV29-1 and TRBJ2-3, with D unclear. Germline V gene lookup returns CDR1 SQVTM and CDR2 ANQGSEA. This CDR3 has 11 amino acids.

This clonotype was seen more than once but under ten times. In DNA, the CDR3 is TGTGCCACCAGCAGAGATTGGGATGGAGATACGCAGTATTTT. Translating gives CATSRDWDGDTQYF. The chain has TRBV15 and TRBJ2-3; the D is unclear. Trimming removed 0 bases from V and 5 bases from J, with 9 bases in between. The CDR3 contains 14 residues. Per the germline V gene, CDR1 is LNHNV and CDR2 is YYDKDF (reference sequence).

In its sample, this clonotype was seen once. The CDR3 loop is CASRMGWTGELFF. Here the CDR3 DNA reads TGTGCCAGCAGAATGGGATGGACCGGGGAGCTGTTTTTT. V and J are TRBV6-1 and TRBJ2-2; D is unclear. The CDR3 is 13 amino acids. V was shortened by 6 bases and J by 5 bases, with 10 bases between the two germline ends. The germline V gene encodes CDR1 MNHNS and CDR2 SASEGT.

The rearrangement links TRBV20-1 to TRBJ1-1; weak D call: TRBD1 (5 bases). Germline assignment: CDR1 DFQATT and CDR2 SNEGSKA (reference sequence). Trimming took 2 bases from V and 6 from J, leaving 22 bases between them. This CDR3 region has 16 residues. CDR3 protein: CSARPRGGIPQAEAFF. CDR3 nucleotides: TGCAGTGCTAGACCCCGGGGGGGGATCCCTCAAGCTGAAGCTTTCTTT.

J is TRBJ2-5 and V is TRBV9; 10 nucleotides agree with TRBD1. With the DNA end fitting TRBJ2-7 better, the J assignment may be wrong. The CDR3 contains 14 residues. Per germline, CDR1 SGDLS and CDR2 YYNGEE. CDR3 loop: CASSAGTGDYEQYF. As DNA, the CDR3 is TGTGCCAGCAGCGCCGGGACAGGGGACTACGAGCAGTACTTC.

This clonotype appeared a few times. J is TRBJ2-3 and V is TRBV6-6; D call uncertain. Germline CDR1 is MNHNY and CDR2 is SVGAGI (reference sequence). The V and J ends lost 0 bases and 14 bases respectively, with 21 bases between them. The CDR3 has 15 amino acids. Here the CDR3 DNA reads TGTGCCAGCAGTTACTCGACCGACGGCCACAGATACGCGTATTTT. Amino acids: CASSYSTDGHRYAYF.

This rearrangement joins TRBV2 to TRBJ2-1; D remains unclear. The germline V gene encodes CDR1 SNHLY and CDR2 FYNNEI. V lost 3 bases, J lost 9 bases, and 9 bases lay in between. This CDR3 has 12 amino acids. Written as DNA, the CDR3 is TGTGCCAGCAGTGAGATTAGAACTGAGCAGTTCTTC. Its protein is CASSEIRTEQFF.